This T cell receptor beta chain is from a study of radiotherapy plus CTLA-4 blockade in lung cancer. Study overall: There were objective responses in roughly 17% of patients, and over 25% had disease control. Overall study results and limits: The authors reported that early blood T cell clone dynamics, with interferon-beta, best predicted response.

On this clone itself: The antigen is undetermined.

Here immunoSEQ multiplex PCR was the method, and the copy in TCRdb shows in-frame clones only, minus some. Of about 68,000 clones listed, 65% to 80% are singletons. Chemo-refractory metastatic non-small-cell lung cancer patients received focal radiation with ipilimumab CTLA-4 blockade. This specimen was peripheral blood, taken from a patient treated with radiotherapy plus ipilimumab. The clonotype comes from a human donor with non-small cell lung cancer who had a complete response to radiotherapy plus ipilimumab.

The CDR3 DNA reads TGTGCCAGCAGAGGGGGCGGGGGCAGCAATCAGCCCCAGCATTTT. The encoded protein is CASRGGGGSNQPQHF. This chain joins TRBV2 and TRBJ1-5; the match to TRBD1 covers 7 bases. Germline V lookup: CDR1 SNHLY, CDR2 FYNNEI. V shed 6 bases, J shed 1 base, and the junction held 6 bases outside the gene matches. This CDR3 region has 15 residues.